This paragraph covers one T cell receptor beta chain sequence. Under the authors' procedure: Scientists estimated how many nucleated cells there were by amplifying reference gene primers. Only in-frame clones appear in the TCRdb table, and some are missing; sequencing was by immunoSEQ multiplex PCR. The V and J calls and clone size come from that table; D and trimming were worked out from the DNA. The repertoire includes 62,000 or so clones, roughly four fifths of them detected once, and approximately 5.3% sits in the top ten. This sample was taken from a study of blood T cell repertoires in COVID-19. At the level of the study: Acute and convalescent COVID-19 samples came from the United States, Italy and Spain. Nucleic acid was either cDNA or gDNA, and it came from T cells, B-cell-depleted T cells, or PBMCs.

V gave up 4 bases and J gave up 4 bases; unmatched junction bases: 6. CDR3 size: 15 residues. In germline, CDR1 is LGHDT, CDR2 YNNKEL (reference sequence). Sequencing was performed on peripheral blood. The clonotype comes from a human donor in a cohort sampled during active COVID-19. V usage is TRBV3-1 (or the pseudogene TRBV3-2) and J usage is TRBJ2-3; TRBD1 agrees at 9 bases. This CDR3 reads CASSRQGQGSDTQYF. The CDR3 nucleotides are TGTGCCAGCAGCCGACAAGGACAGGGGTCAGATACGCAGTATTTT.